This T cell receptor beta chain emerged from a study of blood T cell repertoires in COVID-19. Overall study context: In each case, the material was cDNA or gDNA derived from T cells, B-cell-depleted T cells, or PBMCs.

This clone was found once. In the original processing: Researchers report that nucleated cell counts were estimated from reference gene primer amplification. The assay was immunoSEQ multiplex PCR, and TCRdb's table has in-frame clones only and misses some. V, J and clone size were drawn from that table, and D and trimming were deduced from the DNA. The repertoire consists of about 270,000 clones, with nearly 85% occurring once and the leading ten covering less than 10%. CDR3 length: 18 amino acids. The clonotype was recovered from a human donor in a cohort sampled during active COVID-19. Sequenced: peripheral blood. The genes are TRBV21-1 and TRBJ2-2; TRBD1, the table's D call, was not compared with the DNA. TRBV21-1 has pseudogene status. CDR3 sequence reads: CASSKEGWAFPPPGELFF. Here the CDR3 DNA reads TGTGCCAGCAGCAAAGAAGGTTGGGCCTTTCCCCCTCCCGGGGAGCTGTTTTTT.